This paragraph reports one TCR beta chain. Antigen: not known. This table comes from immunoSEQ multiplex PCR, and its TCRdb copy is limited to in-frame clones, with some not included. This table has approximately 30,000 clones, 70% to 90% appearing once. This sample stems from a study of T cells in localized non-small cell lung cancer. Study-level results: Measurement of T cell clonality placed uninvolved adjacent lung highest, above the level in tumor.

The sequenced sample was peripheral blood mononuclear cells, obtained before any cancer treatment. The clonotype comes from a woman aged 40 to 75 with stage III lung adenocarcinoma.

The CDR3 nucleotides are TGCAGTGCTTCAGGGGGGAACATTCAGTACTTC. Its protein product is CSASGGNIQYF. The chain is built from TRBV20-1 and TRBJ2-4; possibly TRBD1 for D (7 bases). The CDR3 length is 11 residues. Germline loops: CDR1 DFQATT, CDR2 SNEGSKA (reference sequence). V was cut by 5 bases and J by 7 bases, with 9 bases left in between.